The 14 T cell receptor beta chains below were found in one sample sequenced in a study of regulatory T cells in long-lasting Graves disease. Time point meaning: newly diagnosed GD, antithyroid drugs for less than 3 months. TCR sequences were obtained from RNA taken from PBMCs. CDR3-region Arm-PCR and iRepertoire HTBI primers produced the TCR beta libraries. TCRdb independently ran MiXCR on the multiplex PCR reads; one entry per CDR3 protein. Among some 370,000 distinct CDR3 sequences listed, 12% were seen once. The sample was also linked to a second study, of T cells in Graves' hyperthyroidism and ophthalmopathy.

Source: peripheral blood mononuclear cells (PBMCs), taken at new diagnosis, from a patient treated with antithyroid drugs. Every receptor here comes from a woman aged 18-35 years with Graves disease.

In its sample, this clonotype was seen many times. The V gene is TRBV29-1, the J gene TRBJ2-2; 10 bases are shared with TRBD2. The CDR3 is 17 amino acids. V lost 6 bases and J lost 2; bases outside the gene matches: 12. Germline lookup yields CDR1 SQVTM and CDR2 ANQGSEA. The CDR3 loop reads CSVPNSGGTENTGELFF. The CDR3 region has the DNA TGCAGCGTGCCAAATAGCGGGGGGACTGAAAACACCGGGGAGCTGTTTTTT.

At least ten counts were recorded for this clonotype. The rearrangement links TRBV4-3 to TRBJ2-1; D is possibly TRBD2 (5 bases). The germline CDR1 and CDR2 sequences are LGHNA and YSLEER. The CDR3 has 13 amino acids. The V gene lost 4 bases and the J gene lost 5 bases, with 9 bases spanning the gap. CDR3 coding DNA: TGCGCCAGCAGCCGAGGGCTAAACAATGAGCAGTTCTTC. It is translated as CASSRGLNNEQFF.

This clonotype was seen many times. The CDR3 spells CASSLTPALANYGYTF. The CDR3 DNA reads as TGTGCCAGCAGTTTAACCCCGGCATTAGCTAACTATGGCTACACCTTC. This chain uses TRBV27 with TRBJ1-2, with unresolved D. There are 16 residues in the CDR3. Germline values: CDR1 MNHEY, CDR2 SMNVEV (reference sequence). V lost 2 bases, J lost 0 bases, and 13 bases lay in between.

This clonotype turned up a few times. The V and J genes are TRBV20-1 and TRBJ1-6; the match to TRBD1 covers 10 bases. CDR1 and CDR2 from the germline V gene are DFQATT and SNEGSKA (reference sequence). The V gene end was trimmed by 3 bases and the J gene end by 7 bases; junction bases not matched to a gene: 3. The CDR3 spans 14 residues. Here the CDR3 reads CSASGGQGNSPLHF. CDR3 sequence (DNA): TGCAGTGCTAGTGGGGGACAGGGGAATTCACCCCTCCACTTT.

Concerning this clonotype itself: Lacking the conserved final phenylalanine or tryptophan, this CDR3 likely reflects a read error. J is TRBJ1-2 and V is TRBV3-1; TRBD1 is a possible D gene (5 bases). The CDR3 consists of 18 residues. Germline V gene data show CDR1 as LGHDT and CDR2 as YNNKEL (reference sequence). Trimming pared 1 base from V and 4 bases from J, leaving 22 bases between. CDR3 nucleotide sequence: TGTGCCAGCAGCCAAGTAGCGCGCAGGGATGATTCCTTCTATGGCTACACCGTC. It translates to CASSQVARRDDSFYGYTV.

This rearrangement joins TRBV13 to TRBJ2-7, with 14 bases that match TRBD2. V was pared by 6 bases and J by 1 base, with 11 bases of the junction left unmatched. Germline lookup yields CDR1 PRHDT and CDR2 FYEKMQ (reference sequence). The CDR3 length is 18 residues. The CDR3 loop reads CASSWTSGGPRGSYEQYV. For the CDR3, the DNA is TGTGCCAGCAGTTGGACTAGCGGGGGGCCTAGGGGTTCCTACGAGCAGTACGTC.

This clonotype was seen a few times. A read error may explain this, as a much larger clone is one base away. The chain has TRBV7-9 and TRBJ1-1; no reliable D call. The V end was cut by 1 base, the J end by 1 base, with 7 bases between. The CDR3 runs to 14 residues. Germline V lookup: CDR1 SEHNR, CDR2 FQNEAQ (reference sequence). The CDR3 DNA reads as TGTGCCAGCAGCTTAGAGGCCGGGAACACTGAAGCTTTCTTT. Translation gives CASSLEAGNTEAFF.

Concerning this clonotype itself: With a much larger clone just one base away, this may be a read error. The genes are TRBV4-2 and TRBJ1-1, with D possibly matching TRBD1 (6 bases). CDR3 length: 14 amino acids. The germline V gene has CDR1 LGHNA and CDR2 YNFKEQ. The CDR3 here is CASSQNTGNTESFF. CDR3 nucleotides: TGTGCCAGCAGCCAGAATACAGGGAACACTGAATCTTTCTTT.

Concerning this clonotype itself: A read error may explain this, as a much larger clone is one base away. This rearrangement joins TRBV12-3 or TRBV12-4 to TRBJ2-5; D perhaps matches TRBD1 (6 bases). This CDR3 comprises 15 residues. The CDR3 spells CASSLTGSEGETRYF. CDR3 DNA sequence: TGTGCCAGCAGTCTGACAGGTTCTGAAGGAGAGACCCGGTACTTC.

This clonotype was observed many times. The V and J genes are TRBV12-3 or TRBV12-4 and TRBJ1-2; D gene unclear. The CDR3 is 12 amino acids. The ends were cut back, 2 bases at V and 4 bases at J, with 5 bases in the middle. In DNA, the CDR3 is TGTGCCAGCAGTTTACGGCGCTATGGCTACACCTTC. Protein sequence: CASSLRRYGYTF.

The sample holds many counts of this clonotype. The gene calls are TRBV6-1 and TRBJ2-7, with 10 bases matching TRBD1. CDR3 length equals 15 residues. CDR1 and CDR2 (germline): MNHNS, SASEGT. The V gene end was trimmed by 4 bases and the J gene end by 5 bases; junction bases not matched to a gene: 8. In nucleotides, the CDR3 is TGTGCCAGCAGTGCATTATTGGGACAGGGGAACGAGCAGTACTTC. This encodes CASSALLGQGNEQYF.

The J gene is TRBJ1-1, the V gene TRBV20-1; D remains unclear. The CDR3 length is 14 residues. The germline CDR1 and CDR2 sequences are DFQATT and SNEGSKA (reference sequence). V shed 6 bases and J shed 0 bases, with 14 bases lying between them. The CDR3 loop is CSAAASLMNTEAFF. The CDR3, as DNA: TGCAGTGCCGCCGCAAGCCTGATGAACACTGAAGCTTTCTTT.

This clonotype was recorded a few times. V is TRBV20-1 and J is TRBJ2-7; D unclear. This CDR3 is built from 14 residues. The V gene lost 3 bases and the J gene lost 0 bases, with 12 bases spanning the gap. The germline gives CDR1 DFQATT, CDR2 SNEGSKA (reference sequence). This CDR3 is CSARWRLSSYEQYF. Written as DNA, the CDR3 is TGCAGTGCTAGGTGGCGGCTTAGCTCCTACGAGCAGTACTTC.

This clonotype has ten or more counts. The chain recombines TRBV7-9 with TRBJ2-1, with D possibly TRBD2 on 5 matching bases. Trimming cost V 5 bases and J 10 bases, with 15 bases left between them. The CDR3 runs to 13 residues. Germline V CDR1 and CDR2: SEHNR, FQNEAQ (reference sequence). CDR3 amino acids: CASSPPGLAEQFF. The CDR3 nucleotides read TGTGCCAGCAGCCCCCCCGGGCTAGCAGAGCAGTTCTTC.